This T cell receptor (beta chain) was profiled in a study of blood T cell repertoires in COVID-19. Overall study: PBMCs, B-cell-depleted T cells, or T cells were the source of the cDNA or gDNA that made up the material.

Germline lookup yields CDR1 KGHSY and CDR2 FQNENV. V lost 5 bases and J 3 bases, leaving 11 bases between the germline ends. The CDR3 consists of 14 residues. Authors' analysis steps: Reference gene primer amplification in the assay estimated nucleated cell counts. Assay: immunoSEQ multiplex PCR; the TCRdb copy retains only in-frame clones and omits some. The DNA gave D and trimming, while V, J and clone size come from that table. The repertoire holds around 250,000 clones, with about four fifths as singletons. The rearrangement links TRBV16 to TRBJ1-5, with D perhaps matching TRBD1 (6 bases). The sample was peripheral blood. The source is a man aged 25 to 40 who had recovered from COVID-19. CDR3 amino acids: CASSFGQPNQPQHF. CDR3 DNA: TGTGCCAGCAGCTTTGGACAGCCCAATCAGCCCCAGCATTTT.